This is a list of T cell receptor beta chains from one sample in a study of cytomegalovirus exposure and HLA in healthy donors. Profiling relied on immunoSEQ multiplex PCR, and the TCRdb table lists in-frame clones only, not all of them. The data show about 80,000 clones, about 77% seen once. The source material was PBMCs. These receptors originate from a man over 45 in good health and CMV-seronegative. Both conserved end residues are part of each CDR3. The D gene is left open where the match is weak. A row's size may be missing; if present it is once, few, many or a size class.

size | J | V | D | DNA | CDR3
few | TRBJ2-1 | TRBV4-2 | TRBD2 | TGTGCCAGCAGCCGTAGCGGGGAAGAGAATGAGCAGTTCTTC | CASSRSGEENEQFF
. | TRBJ2-5 | TRBV11-1 | . | TGTGCCAGCAGCTCCAATCTGAGGGGGGGCAAAGAGACCCAGTACTTC | CASSSNLRGGKETQYF
. | TRBJ2-3 | TRBV12-5 | . | TGTGCTAGTGGTTGGGGAGCCTATACTAGCACAGATACGCAGTATTTT | CASGWGAYTSTDTQYF
once | TRBJ2-7 | TRBV25-1 | TRBD1 | TGTGCCAGCTTACCCCGGGACAGAAGCGTCGGGGAGCAGTACTTC | CASLPRDRSVGEQYF
. | TRBJ2-1 | TRBV2 | . | TGTGCCAGCGGGGGACTCTCAAATGAGCAGTTCTTC | CASGGLSNEQFF
. | TRBJ2-3 | TRBV7-3 | TRBD2 | TGTGCCAGCAGCTTAACAGGGTCAGCGGGGGGTTCAGATACGCAGTATTTT | CASSLTGSAGGSDTQYF
. | TRBJ1-2 | TRBV5-1 | . | TGCGCCAGCAGCTTGGCTGTAGGGGCAGGTGGCTACACCTTC | CASSLAVGAGGYTF
. | TRBJ2-7 | TRBV29-1 | . | TGCAGCGTTAGCTGGGCCACCTACGAGCAGTACTTC | CSVSWATYEQYF
. | TRBJ1-1 | TRBV11-1 | . | TGTGCCAGCAGCATCGACAGGCTAGGGACTGAAGCTTTCTTT | CASSIDRLGTEAFF
few | TRBJ1-4 | TRBV6-6 | TRBD1 | TGTGCCAGCAGTTACTCCACCGCAGGGGGTAGGGAAAAACTGTTTTTT | CASSYSTAGGREKLFF
. | TRBJ1-1 | TRBV7-9 | . | TGTTCCAGCAGCTCAGGACTCACTGAAGCTTTCTTT | CSSSSGLTEAFF
. | TRBJ2-1 | TRBV29-1 | . | TGCAGCGTTGAAGATCTTGGACTCTTAGAGCAGTTCTTC | CSVEDLGLLEQFF
. | TRBJ1-5 | TRBV2 | TRBD1 | TGTGCCAGCAGGGGACAGGGAGATCAGCCCCAGCATTTT | CASRGQGDQPQHF
once | TRBJ1-1 | TRBV4-1 | . | TGCGCCAGCAGCCGGGGGGGACAACGGAACACTGAAGCTTTCTTT | CASSRGGQRNTEAFF